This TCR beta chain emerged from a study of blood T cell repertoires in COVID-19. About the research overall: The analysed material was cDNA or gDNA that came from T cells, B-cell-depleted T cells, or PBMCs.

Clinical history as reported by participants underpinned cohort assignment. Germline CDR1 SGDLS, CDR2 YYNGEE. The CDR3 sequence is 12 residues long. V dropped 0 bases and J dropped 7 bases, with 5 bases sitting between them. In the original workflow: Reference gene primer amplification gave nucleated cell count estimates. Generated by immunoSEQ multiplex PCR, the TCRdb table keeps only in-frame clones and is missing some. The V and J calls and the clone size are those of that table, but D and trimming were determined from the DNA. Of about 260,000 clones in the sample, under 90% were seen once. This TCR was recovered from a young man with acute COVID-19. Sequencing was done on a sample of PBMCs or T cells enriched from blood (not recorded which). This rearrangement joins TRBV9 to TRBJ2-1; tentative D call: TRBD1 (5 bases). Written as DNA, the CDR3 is TGTGCCAGCAGCGTAGAGGGGAATGAGCAGTTCTTC. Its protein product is CASSVEGNEQFF.